This TCR beta chain is from a study of T cell responses to AZD1222 COVID-19 vaccine. This table comes from immunoSEQ multiplex PCR, and its TCRdb copy is limited to in-frame clones, with some not included. The data contain more than 100,000 clones, about 90% of them seen just once; the ten biggest clones take up around 1.7%. Trimming shortened V by 6 bases and J by 9 bases, and 12 bases separated the two germline ends. The germline gives CDR1 SNHLY, CDR2 FYNNEI. This CDR3 comprises 12 residues. The sample in question was peripheral blood, obtained on day 0 of AZD1222 vaccination. V is TRBV2 and J is TRBJ1-3; no clear D. This TCR derives from an adult in good health. The CDR3 here is CASRPPGGTIYF. The CDR3 DNA sequence: TGTGCCAGCAGGCCCCCGGGCGGCACCATATATTTT. The full variable domain, rest sourced from reference TRBV2 and TRBJ1-3, is EPEVTQTPSHQVTQMGQEVILRCVPISNHLYFYWYRQILGQKVEFLVSFYNNEISEKSEIFDDQFSVERPDGSNFTLKIRSTKLEDSAMYFCASRPPGGTIYFGEGSWLTVV.